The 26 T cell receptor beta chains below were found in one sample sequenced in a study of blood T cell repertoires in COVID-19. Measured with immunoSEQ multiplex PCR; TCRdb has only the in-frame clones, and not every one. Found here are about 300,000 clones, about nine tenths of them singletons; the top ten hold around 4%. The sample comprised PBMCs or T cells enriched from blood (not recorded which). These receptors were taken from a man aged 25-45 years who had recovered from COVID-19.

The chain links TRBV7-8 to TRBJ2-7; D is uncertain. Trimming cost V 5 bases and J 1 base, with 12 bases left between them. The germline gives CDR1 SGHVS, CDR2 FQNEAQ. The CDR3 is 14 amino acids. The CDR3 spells CASSRDRWSYEQYF. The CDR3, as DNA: TGTGCCAGCAGCCGAGACCGGTGGTCCTACGAGCAGTACTTC.

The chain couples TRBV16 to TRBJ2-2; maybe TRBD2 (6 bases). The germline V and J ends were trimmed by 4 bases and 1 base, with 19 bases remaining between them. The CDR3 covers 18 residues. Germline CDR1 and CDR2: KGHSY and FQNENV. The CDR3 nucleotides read TGTGCCAGCAGCCCCGGTCTGGTGGCGGGGAGGAACACCGGGGAGCTGTTTTTT. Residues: CASSPGLVAGRNTGELFF.

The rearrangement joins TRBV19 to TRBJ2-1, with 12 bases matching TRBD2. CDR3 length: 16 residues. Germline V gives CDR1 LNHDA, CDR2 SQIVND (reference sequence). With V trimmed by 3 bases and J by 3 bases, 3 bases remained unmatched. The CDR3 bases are TGTGCCAGTAGTATCCTAGCGGGAGGGCTCTACAATGAGCAGTTCTTC. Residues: CASSILAGGLYNEQFF.

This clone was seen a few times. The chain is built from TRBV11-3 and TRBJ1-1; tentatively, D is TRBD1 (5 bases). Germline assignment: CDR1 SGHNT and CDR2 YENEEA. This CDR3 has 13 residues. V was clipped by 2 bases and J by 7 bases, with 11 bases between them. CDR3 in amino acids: CASSLSGFVEAFF. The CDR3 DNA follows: TGTGCCAGCAGCTTATCAGGGTTTGTTGAAGCTTTCTTT.

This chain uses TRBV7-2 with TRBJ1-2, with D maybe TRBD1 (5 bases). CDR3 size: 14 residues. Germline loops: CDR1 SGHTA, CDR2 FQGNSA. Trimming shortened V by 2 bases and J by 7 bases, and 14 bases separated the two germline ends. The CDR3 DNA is TGTGCCAGCAGCTTATTAGGGCAGGGTCCTGGCTACACCTTC. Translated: CASSLLGQGPGYTF.

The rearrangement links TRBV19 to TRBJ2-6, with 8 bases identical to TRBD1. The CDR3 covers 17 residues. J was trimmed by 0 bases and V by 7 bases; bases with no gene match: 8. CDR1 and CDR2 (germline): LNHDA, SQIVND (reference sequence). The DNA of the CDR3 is TGTGCCAGTACGATGGGACAGGTCCTCTCTGGGGCCAACGTCCTGACTTTC. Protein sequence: CASTMGQVLSGANVLTF.

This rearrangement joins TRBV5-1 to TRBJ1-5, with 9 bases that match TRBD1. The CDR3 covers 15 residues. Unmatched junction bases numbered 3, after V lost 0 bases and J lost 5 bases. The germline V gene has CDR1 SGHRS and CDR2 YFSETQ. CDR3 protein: CASSLAGTGYQPQHF. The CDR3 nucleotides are TGCGCCAGCAGCTTGGCCGGGACAGGGTATCAGCCCCAGCATTTT.

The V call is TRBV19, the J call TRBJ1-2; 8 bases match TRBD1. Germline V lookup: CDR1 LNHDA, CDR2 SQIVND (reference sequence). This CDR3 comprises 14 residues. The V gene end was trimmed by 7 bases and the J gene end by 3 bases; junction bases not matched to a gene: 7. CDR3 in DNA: TGTGCCAGTAACTCCAGGGGGCTGGACTATGGCTACACCTTC. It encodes CASNSRGLDYGYTF.

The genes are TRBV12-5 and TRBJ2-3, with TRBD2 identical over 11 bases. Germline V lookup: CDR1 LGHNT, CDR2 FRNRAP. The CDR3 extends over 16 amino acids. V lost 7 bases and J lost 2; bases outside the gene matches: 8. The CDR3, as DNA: TGTGCTAGTGTCCTAGGACTAGCGGGTATCACAGATACGCAGTATTTT. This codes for CASVLGLAGITDTQYF.

CDR3 in DNA: TGTGCCAGCAGTCCATTCCGGACTAGCGGGAGCACAGATACGCAGTATTTT. The encoded protein is CASSPFRTSGSTDTQYF. The J gene is TRBJ2-3, the V gene TRBV6-2 or TRBV6-3; 11 nucleotides agree with TRBD2. The CDR3 totals 17 residues. CDR1 is MNHEY, CDR2 SVGEGT, per germline. With V trimmed by 5 bases and J by 0 bases, 7 bases remained unmatched.

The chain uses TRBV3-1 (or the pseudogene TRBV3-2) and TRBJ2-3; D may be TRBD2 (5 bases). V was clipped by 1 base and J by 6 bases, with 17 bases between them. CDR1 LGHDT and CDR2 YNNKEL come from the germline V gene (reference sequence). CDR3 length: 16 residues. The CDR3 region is CASSQGFTPRGDTQYF. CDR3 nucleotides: TGTGCCAGCAGCCAAGGTTTTACCCCCAGAGGGGATACGCAGTATTTT.

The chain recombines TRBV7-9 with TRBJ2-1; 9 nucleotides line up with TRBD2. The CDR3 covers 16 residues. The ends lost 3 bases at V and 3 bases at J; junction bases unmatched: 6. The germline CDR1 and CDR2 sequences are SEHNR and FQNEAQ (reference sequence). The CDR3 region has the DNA TGTGCCAGCAGCTTCGGGCTAGCGGGGCACTACAATGAGCAGTTCTTC. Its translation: CASSFGLAGHYNEQFF. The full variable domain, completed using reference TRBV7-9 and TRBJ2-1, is DTGVSQNPRHKITKRGQNVTFRCDPISEHNRLYWYRQTLGQGPEFLTYFQNEAQLEKSRLLSDRFSAERPKGSFSTLEIQRTEQGDSAMYLCASSFGLAGHYNEQFFGPGTRLTVL.

The CDR3 reads CASSEGTSGKETQYF. DNA for the CDR3: TGCGCCAGCAGTGAAGGGACTAGCGGGAAAGAGACCCAGTACTTC. The chain couples TRBV10-1 to TRBJ2-5, with 13 bases fitting TRBD2. Trimming at V came to 3 bases and at J to 3 bases, leaving 1 base not matched to a gene. This CDR3 region has 15 residues. The V gene's germline CDR1 is WNHNN and CDR2 SYGVQD (reference sequence).

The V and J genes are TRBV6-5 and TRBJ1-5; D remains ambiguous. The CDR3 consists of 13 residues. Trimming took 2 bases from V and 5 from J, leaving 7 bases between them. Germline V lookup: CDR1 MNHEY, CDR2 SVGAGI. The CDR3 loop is CASSYTRDQPQHF. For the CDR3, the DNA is TGTGCCAGCAGTTACACCCGGGATCAGCCCCAGCATTTT.

The CDR3 loop reads CAISESGGTGNIYGYTF. The CDR3 nucleotides read TGTGCCATCAGTGAGTCGGGAGGGACAGGGAATATCTATGGCTACACCTTC. The chain employs TRBV10-3 and TRBJ1-2, with TRBD1 identical over 9 bases. The V segment lost 0 bases and the J segment 4 bases; nucleotides outside the gene matches: 9. This CDR3 spans 17 amino acids. CDR1 is ENHRY and CDR2 is SYGVKD in the germline V gene.

Written as DNA, the CDR3 is TGTGCCAGCAGTTACCTTTCCGCTCGGGGCACCGGGGAGCTGTTTTTT. Residues: CASSYLSARGTGELFF. The chain combines TRBV6-5 with TRBJ2-2; weak D call: TRBD2 (5 bases). The length of the CDR3 is 16 residues. The V gene's germline CDR1 is MNHEY and CDR2 SVGAGI. V was shortened by 2 bases and J by 4 bases, with 14 bases between the two germline ends.

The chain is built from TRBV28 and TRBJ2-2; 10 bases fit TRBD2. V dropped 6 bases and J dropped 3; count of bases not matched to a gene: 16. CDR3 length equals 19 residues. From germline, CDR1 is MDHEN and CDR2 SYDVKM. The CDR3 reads CASSIGLAGVVRDTGELFF. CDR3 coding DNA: TGTGCCAGCAGCATCGGGCTAGCGGGAGTAGTTAGGGACACCGGGGAGCTGTTTTTT.

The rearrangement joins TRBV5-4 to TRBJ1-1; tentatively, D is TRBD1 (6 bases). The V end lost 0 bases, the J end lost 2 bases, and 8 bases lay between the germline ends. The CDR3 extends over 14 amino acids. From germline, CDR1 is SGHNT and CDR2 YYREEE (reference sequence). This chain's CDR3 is CASSLAGANTEAFF. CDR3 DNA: TGTGCCAGCAGCTTGGCAGGGGCCAACACTGAAGCTTTCTTT.

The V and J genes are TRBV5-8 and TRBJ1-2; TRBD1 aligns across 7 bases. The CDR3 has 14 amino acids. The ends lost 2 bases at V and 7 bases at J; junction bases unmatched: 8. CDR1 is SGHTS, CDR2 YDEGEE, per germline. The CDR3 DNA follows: TGTGCCAGCAGCTTAGGGGGGACAGCCGGTGGCTACACCTTC. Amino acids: CASSLGGTAGGYTF.

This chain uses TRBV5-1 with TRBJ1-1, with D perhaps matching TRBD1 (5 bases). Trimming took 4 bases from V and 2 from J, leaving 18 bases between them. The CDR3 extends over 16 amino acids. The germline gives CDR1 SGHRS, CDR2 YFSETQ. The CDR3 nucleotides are TGCGCCAGCAGCCAGCTTGGGGGGAAAGGTAACACTGAAGCTTTCTTT. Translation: CASSQLGGKGNTEAFF.

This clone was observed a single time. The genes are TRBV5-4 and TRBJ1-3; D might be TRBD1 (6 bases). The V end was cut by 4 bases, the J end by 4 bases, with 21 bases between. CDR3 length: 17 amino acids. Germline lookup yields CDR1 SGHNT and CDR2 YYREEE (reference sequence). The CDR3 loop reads CASSRTGTNLPGNTIYF. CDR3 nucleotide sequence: TGTGCCAGCAGCCGTACAGGGACAAACTTACCGGGAAACACCATATATTTT.

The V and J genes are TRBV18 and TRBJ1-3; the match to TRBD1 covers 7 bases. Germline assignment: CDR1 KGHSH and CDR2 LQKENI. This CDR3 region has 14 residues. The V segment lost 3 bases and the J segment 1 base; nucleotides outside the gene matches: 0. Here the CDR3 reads CASSPDRSGNTIYF. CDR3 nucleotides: TGTGCCAGCTCACCGGACAGGTCTGGAAACACCATATATTTT.

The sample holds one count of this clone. The CDR3 spells CASRQGGSNQPQHF. In DNA form, the CDR3 reads TGTGCCAGCAGACAGGGGGGGAGCAATCAGCCCCAGCATTTT. The chain uses TRBV2 and TRBJ1-5; 8 bases are a match to TRBD1. V shed 6 bases and J 1 base; nucleotides not matched to a gene: 2. The CDR3 covers 14 residues. CDR1 and CDR2 from the germline V gene are SNHLY and FYNNEI. Complete variable domain (other parts from reference TRBV2 and TRBJ1-5): EPEVTQTPSHQVTQMGQEVILRCVPISNHLYFYWYRQILGQKVEFLVSFYNNEISEKSEIFDDQFSVERPDGSNFTLKIRSTKLEDSAMYFCASRQGGSNQPQHFGDGTRLSIL.

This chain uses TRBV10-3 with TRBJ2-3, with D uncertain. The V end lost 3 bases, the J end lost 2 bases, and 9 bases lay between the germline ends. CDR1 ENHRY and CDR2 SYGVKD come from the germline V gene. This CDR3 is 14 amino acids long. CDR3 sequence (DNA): TGTGCCATCAGTGATTCCCGAGACACAGATACGCAGTATTTT. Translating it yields CAISDSRDTDTQYF.

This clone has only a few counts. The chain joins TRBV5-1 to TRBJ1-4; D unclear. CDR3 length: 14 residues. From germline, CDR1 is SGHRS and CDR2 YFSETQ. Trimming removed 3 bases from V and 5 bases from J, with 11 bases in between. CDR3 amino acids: CASSYGDRNEKLFF. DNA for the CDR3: TGCGCCAGCAGCTACGGAGATCGGAATGAAAAACTGTTTTTT.

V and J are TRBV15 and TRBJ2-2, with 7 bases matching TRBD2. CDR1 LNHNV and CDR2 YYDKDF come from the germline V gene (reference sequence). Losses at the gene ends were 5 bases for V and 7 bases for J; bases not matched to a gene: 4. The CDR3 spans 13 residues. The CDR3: CATSEQRGGELFF. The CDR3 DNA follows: TGTGCCACCAGCGAGCAGCGGGGCGGGGAGCTGTTTTTT. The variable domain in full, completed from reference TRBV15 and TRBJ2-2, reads DAMVIQNPRYQVTQFGKPVTLSCSQTLNHNVMYWYQQKSSQAPKLLFHYYDKDFNNEADTPDNFQSRRPNTSFCFLDIRSPGLGDTAMYLCATSEQRGGELFFGEGSRLTVL.